This TCR beta chain was identified in a study of T cell responses to AZD1222 COVID-19 vaccine. Whole-study results and caveats: Sampled repertoires all dated from after the peak T cell response. The sample set comprised mostly white British donors with more females, and clonal diversity was possibly underestimated.

The data were produced by immunoSEQ multiplex PCR, yet TCRdb's version contains in-frame clones alone and is incomplete. Here the sample spans roughly 200,000 clones, about 92% being singletons. On this clone: No antigen is known for it.

Trimming took 5 bases from V and 6 from J, leaving 13 bases between them. This CDR3 is 13 amino acids long. Per germline, CDR1 SGHTA and CDR2 FQGTGA. The genes are TRBV7-3 and TRBJ1-2, with D unclear. Sequenced material: peripheral blood, taken on day 0 of AZD1222 vaccination. The sequence was collected from an adult in good health. The CDR3 region is CASSRVVGNGYTF. CDR3 nucleotide sequence: TGTGCCAGCAGCCGAGTGGTTGGGAATGGCTACACCTTC.